A selection of T cell receptor beta chains follows, all from one sample in a study of T cells after yellow fever vaccination. Using its own MiXCR run on the 5' RACE reads, TCRdb lists one record per CDR3 protein. Here the sample spans hundreds of thousands of distinct CDR3 sequences, roughly an eighth being singletons. Sequenced here: CD4+ T cells sorted from PBMCs, sampled 15 days after the yellow fever booster vaccination. The receptor set was obtained from a man between 18 and 35 years old who received the YFV17D yellow fever vaccine. The CDR3 runs from the conserved cysteine through the conserved F or W. The D gene is left open where the match is weak. Size is omitted from some rows. Given values are once, few, many or a class for expanded clones.

clone_size	v_call	d_call	j_call	cdr3_aa	cdr3_nt
-	TRBV20-1	-	TRBJ1-2	CSANPGPPNYGYTF	TGCAGTGCAAATCCTGGACCGCCTAACTATGGCTACACCTTC
few	TRBV5-1	-	TRBJ1-4	CASSPTGESEKLFF	TGCGCCAGCAGCCCGACAGGAGAAAGCGAAAAACTGTTTTTT
few	TRBV6-1	TRBD1	TRBJ1-2	CASSITGDYGYTF	TGTGCCAGCAGTATAACAGGGGACTATGGCTACACCTTC
few	TRBV10-3	TRBD2	TRBJ2-3	CAITLRGGGTDTQYF	TGTGCCATCACCTTGCGGGGGGGTGGCACAGATACGCAGTATTTT
-	TRBV5-1	-	TRBJ2-5	CASTPPGARETQYF	TGCGCCAGCACACCACCGGGAGCGCGGGAGACCCAGTACTTC
-	TRBV7-2	TRBD2	TRBJ2-3	CASSLGRGGYHTQYF	TGTGCCAGCAGCTTAGGGCGGGGGGGGTACCATACGCAGTATTTT
many	TRBV24-1	-	TRBJ1-5	CATSGIRGWPQHF	TGTGCCACCAGTGGAATCAGGGGTTGGCCCCAGCATTTT
-	TRBV20-1	-	TRBJ2-3	CSASPPSGTDTQYF	TGCAGTGCTAGTCCGCCTAGCGGCACAGATACGCAGTATTTT
-	TRBV6-2/TRBV6-3	-	TRBJ1-5	CASSYLDSRNQPQHF	TGTGCCAGCAGTTACCTGGACAGCCGCAATCAGCCCCAGCATTTT
few	TRBV18	-	TRBJ1-1	CASSPPNGGAMNTEAFF	TGTGCCAGCTCACCTCCGAATGGCGGGGCCATGAACACTGAAGCTTTCTTT
few	TRBV16	-	TRBJ1-4	CASSQSHRGARGEKLFF	TGTGCCAGCAGCCAATCTCATCGCGGAGCTCGGGGTGAAAAACTGTTTTTT
many	TRBV4-1	-	TRBJ2-4	CASSQGVLRGRNIQYF	TGCGCCAGCAGCCAAGGGGTGTTACGGGGTAGGAACATTCAGTACTTC
few	TRBV5-6	-	TRBJ2-3	CASSLRISTDTQYF	TGTGCCAGCAGCTTGCGGATTAGCACAGATACGCAGTATTTT
many	TRBV5-1	TRBD1	TRBJ2-5	CASSSTGPETQYF	TGCGCCAGCAGCTCGACAGGGCCGGAGACCCAGTACTTC
-	TRBV4-2	TRBD1	TRBJ2-3	CASSQKLIGDRDTDTQYF	TGTGCCAGCAGCCAAAAACTGATAGGGGACAGGGACACAGATACGCAGTATTTT
many	TRBV4-3	-	TRBJ1-6	CASSQDGPNISPLHF	TGCGCCAGCAGCCAAGACGGTCCGAATATTTCACCCCTCCACTTT
many	TRBV20-1	-	TRBJ1-2	CSASPTWGLGIDYGYTF	TGCAGTGCTAGTCCCACTTGGGGGTTGGGGATAGACTATGGCTACACCTTC
-	TRBV7-3	-	TRBJ2-3	CASSLIRGTSTDTQYF	TGTGCCAGCAGCTTAATCCGAGGGACTAGCACAGATACGCAGTATTTT
-	TRBV20-1	-	TRBJ2-3	CSARSRDTQYF	TGCAGTGCTAGATCTAGAGATACGCAGTATTTT
-	TRBV3-1	-	TRBJ1-5	CASSQSPNQPQHF	TGTGCCAGCAGCCAAAGCCCCAATCAGCCCCAGCATTTT
few	TRBV6-2/TRBV6-3	TRBD1	TRBJ1-5	CASSYSGQGNHKYGNQPQHF	TGTGCCAGCAGTTACTCAGGACAGGGAAACCATAAGTATGGCAATCAGCCCCAGCATTTT
-	TRBV5-1	-	TRBJ1-6	CASSLTGFSPLHF	TGCGCCAGCAGCTTGACAGGGTTTTCACCCCTCCACTTT
many	TRBV5-5	TRBD2	TRBJ2-7	CASSLSLADYLEQYF	TGTGCCAGCAGCTTGAGCCTAGCGGACTACCTCGAGCAGTACTTC
many	TRBV5-1	TRBD2	TRBJ2-1	CASSFSAGVYNEQFF	TGCGCCAGCAGCTTTTCGGCGGGGGTCTACAATGAGCAGTTCTTC
many	TRBV7-3	TRBD2	TRBJ2-5	CASSLNGGAGETQYF	TGTGCCAGCAGCTTAAACGGGGGGGCGGGAGAGACCCAGTACTTC
many	TRBV12-3/TRBV12-4	TRBD1	TRBJ1-2	CASTPPGQGSNYGYTF	TGTGCCAGCACCCCACCGGGACAGGGCTCTAACTATGGCTACACCTTC
-	TRBV24-1	TRBD2	TRBJ2-5	CATRVCSGRETQYF	TGTGCCACCAGGGTCTGTAGCGGGCGAGAGACCCAGTACTTC
many	TRBV19	-	TRBJ1-1	CASSLLDRETEAFF	TGTGCCAGTAGTTTATTAGACCGTGAAACTGAAGCTTTCTTT
-	TRBV6-5	-	TRBJ2-5	CASSRGLPLGETQYF	TGTGCCAGCAGCCGGGGACTTCCGTTGGGGGAGACCCAGTACTTC
-	TRBV5-1	-	TRBJ2-3	CASSWIIGGLTDTQYF	TGCGCCAGCAGCTGGATCATAGGCGGCCTCACAGATACGCAGTATTTT
-	TRBV10-3	-	TRBJ2-5	CAIRGTGEQETQYF	TGTGCCATCAGAGGTACGGGGGAACAAGAGACCCAGTACTTC
-	TRBV11-2	-	TRBJ2-3	CASSLGGAPGTDTQYF	TGTGCCAGCAGCTTGGGGGGGGCTCCCGGCACAGATACGCAGTATTTT
many	TRBV7-8	TRBD2	TRBJ2-5	CASSLIAGGPQETQYF	TGTGCCAGCAGCCTTATAGCGGGGGGTCCCCAAGAGACCCAGTACTTC
-	TRBV29-1	TRBD1	TRBJ2-5	CSGDRRDSGTQYF	TGCAGCGGGGACCGCCGGGACAGCGGGACCCAGTACTTC
few	TRBV9	-	TRBJ1-1	CASSPVGMNTEAFF	TGTGCCAGCAGCCCAGTGGGTATGAACACTGAAGCTTTCTTT
-	TRBV5-6	-	TRBJ1-5	CAIGGCNQPQHF	TGTGCCATTGGCGGGTGTAATCAGCCCCAGCATTTT
few	TRBV9	TRBD1	TRBJ1-2	CASSADPGQGDGYTF	TGTGCCAGCAGCGCTGATCCGGGACAGGGAGATGGCTACACCTTC
-	TRBV12-3/TRBV12-4	-	TRBJ1-1	CASSFGTFEAFF	TGTGCCAGCAGTTTTGGGACATTTGAAGCTTTCTTT
few	TRBV11-2	-	TRBJ2-1	CASSVVGGSSYNEQFF	TGTGCCAGCAGCGTAGTTGGGGGGAGCTCCTACAATGAGCAGTTCTTC
-	TRBV7-6	-	TRBJ2-2	CASRPQPNTGELFF	TGTGCCAGCAGGCCGCAACCGAACACCGGGGAGCTGTTTTTT
-	TRBV20-1	TRBD1	TRBJ1-1	CSASPPAGGTEAFF	TGCAGTGCCAGCCCCCCCGCAGGGGGCACTGAAGCTTTCTTT
many	TRBV7-2	TRBD2	TRBJ2-7	CASSLVPGGPYEQYF	TGTGCCAGCAGCTTAGTCCCGGGGGGACCCTACGAGCAGTACTTC
-	TRBV11-1	TRBD1	TRBJ2-5	CASNSGTGVETQYF	TGTGCCAGCAACTCCGGGACAGGGGTAGAGACCCAGTACTTC
-	TRBV15	-	TRBJ1-6	CATSRDLGEGDSPLHF	TGTGCCACCAGCAGAGACCTAGGAGAAGGGGATTCACCCCTCCACTTT
-	TRBV6-6	-	TRBJ1-1	CASISRPYTEAFF	TGTGCCAGCATCTCCCGGCCCTACACTGAAGCTTTCTTT
-	TRBV4-1	TRBD1	TRBJ1-6	CASRWGQANSPLHF	TGCGCCAGTCGTTGGGGACAGGCTAATTCACCCCTCCACTTT
-	TRBV3-1	-	TRBJ2-7	CASSLWGDYEQYF	TGTGCCAGCAGCCTCTGGGGGGACTACGAGCAGTACTTC
few	TRBV7-2	-	TRBJ1-5	CASSSNGPQHF	TGTGCCAGCAGTTCCAACGGACCCCAGCATTTT
few	TRBV20-1	TRBD1	TRBJ1-5	CSAGTWDRGQPQHF	TGCAGTGCCGGTACTTGGGACAGGGGTCAGCCCCAGCATTTT
many	TRBV7-9	-	TRBJ2-5	CASSQLARGDDQETQYF	TGTGCCAGCAGTCAGCTAGCGCGTGGTGATGACCAAGAGACCCAGTACTTC
-	TRBV13	-	TRBJ2-3	CASSRAGADTQYF	TGTGCCAGCAGCAGGGCCGGGGCAGATACGCAGTATTTT
-	TRBV6-1	-	TRBJ2-1	CASSHGRRYNEQFF	TGTGCCAGCTCTCACGGACGGAGGTACAATGAGCAGTTCTTC
-	TRBV5-5	TRBD1	TRBJ1-3	CASSLQGGNTIYF	TGTGCCAGCAGCTTACAGGGGGGAAACACCATATATTTT
many	TRBV7-2	TRBD2	TRBJ2-5	CASKSGLAGQETQYF	TGTGCCAGCAAATCGGGACTAGCGGGGCAAGAGACCCAGTACTTC
many	TRBV4-3	-	TRBJ2-5	CASSRAGQETQYF	TGCGCCAGCAGCCGAGCGGGCCAAGAGACCCAGTACTTC
few	TRBV3-1	-	TRBJ1-5	CASSPSGTNQPQHF	TGTGCCAGCAGCCCTTCCGGCACAAATCAGCCCCAGCATTTT
-	TRBV7-6	TRBD2	TRBJ2-1	CASCPGGGENEQFF	TGTGCCAGCTGCCCTGGGGGGGGGGAGAATGAGCAGTTCTTC